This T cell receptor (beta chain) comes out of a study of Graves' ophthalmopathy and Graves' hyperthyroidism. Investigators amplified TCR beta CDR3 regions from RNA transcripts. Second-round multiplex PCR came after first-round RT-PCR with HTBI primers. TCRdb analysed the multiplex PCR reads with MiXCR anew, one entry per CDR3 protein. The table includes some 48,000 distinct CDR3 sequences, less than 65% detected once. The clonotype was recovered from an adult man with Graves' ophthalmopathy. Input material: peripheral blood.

The CDR3 DNA is TGTGCCAGCAGTTTCGGCGGGGGCTCCTACGAGCAGTACTTC. This gives the protein CASSFGGGSYEQYF. The chain couples TRBV12-3 or TRBV12-4 to TRBJ2-7, with 7 bases fitting TRBD2. The CDR3 loop spans 14 amino acids. The trim removed 3 bases at V and 0 bases at J, leaving 2 bases unmatched.